The clone carrying this T cell receptor beta chain showed up just a few times. CDR3 length: 13 amino acids. Trimming stripped 6 bases from V and 0 bases from J, with 8 bases between. Per the germline V gene, CDR1 is SEHNR and CDR2 is FQNEAQ (reference sequence). MiXCR, run by TCRdb on the RT-PCR reads, gives a single entry per CDR3 protein. This table holds approximately 1,600 distinct CDR3 sequences, less than 30% found once. This sample was included in a study of patients and donors after allogeneic stem cell transplantation. This clonotype was obtained from a human donor who was either an allogeneic HSCT recipient or a stem cell or donor lymphocyte infusion donor (not recorded which). It is not recorded whose cells these are; they may come from a transplant donor. Sequencing was carried out using blood, either unsorted or a sorted T cell fraction (not recorded which). The chain carries TRBV7-9 and TRBJ1-1; unclear D gene. The CDR3 reads CASSLSLNTEAFF. The DNA of the CDR3 is TGTGCCAGCAGTTTAAGTTTGAACACTGAAGCTTTCTTT.